This is a list of T cell receptor beta chains from one sample in a study of post-analysis software for immune sequencing data. MiXCR, applied by TCRdb to the PCR reads, yields one record per CDR3 protein. The sample contains hundreds of thousands of distinct CDR3 sequences, around 50% of which appear only once. Sample: blood. Receptor source: a girl aged 10-17 years with multiple sclerosis. Each CDR3 is given with its conserved first and last residue. Each record gives: D gene, CDR3 length, J gene, clone size, V gene, CDR3 DNA, CDR3 protein. A D gene is named only where the DNA matches it firmly. Size is omitted from some rows. Given values are once, few, many or a class for expanded clones.

d_gene: -
len: 19
j_gene: TRBJ2-4
abundance: few
v_gene: TRBV7-2
CDR3nt: TGTGCCAGCAGCTTAAAGGAAACCGGGGGAACTGTAGCCAAAAACATTCAGTACTTC
CDR3aa: CASSLKETGGTVAKNIQYF

d_gene: -
len: 14
j_gene: TRBJ1-2
abundance: -
v_gene: TRBV2
CDR3nt: TGTGCCAGCAGCCTAATTCAGCTTTCCTATGGCTACACCTTC
CDR3aa: CASSLIQLSYGYTF

d_gene: TRBD2
len: 18
j_gene: TRBJ2-5
abundance: few
v_gene: TRBV9
CDR3nt: TGTGCCAGCAGCGTAAGGGCGGGAGCCAACGAGAAACAAGAGACCCAGTACTTC
CDR3aa: CASSVRAGANEKQETQYF

d_gene: -
len: 13
j_gene: TRBJ2-1
abundance: -
v_gene: TRBV12-3/TRBV12-4
CDR3nt: TGTGCCAGCAACCTCGGGACTTTCAATGAGCAGTTCTTC
CDR3aa: CASNLGTFNEQFF

d_gene: TRBD1
len: 15
j_gene: TRBJ2-3
abundance: -
v_gene: TRBV7-9
CDR3nt: TGTGCCAGCAGTTACATCACAGGGGGCGCGGATACGCAGTATTTT
CDR3aa: CASSYITGGADTQYF

d_gene: -
len: 14
j_gene: TRBJ2-7
abundance: few
v_gene: TRBV3-1
CDR3nt: TGTGCCAGCAGCCAAGACAGGAGTCTGTACGAGCAGTACTTC
CDR3aa: CASSQDRSLYEQYF

d_gene: -
len: 16
j_gene: TRBJ2-1
abundance: few
v_gene: TRBV6-2/TRBV6-3
CDR3nt: TGTGCCAGCAGTCGCACCAATCGACAGGGGAGGGATGAGCAGTTCTTC
CDR3aa: CASSRTNRQGRDEQFF

d_gene: TRBD1
len: 15
j_gene: TRBJ2-5
abundance: -
v_gene: TRBV5-1
CDR3nt: TGCGCCAGCAGCATCATGACAGGGCCCCAGATAGAAAGGTACTTC
CDR3aa: CASSIMTGPQIERYF

d_gene: TRBD1
len: 15
j_gene: TRBJ1-2
abundance: -
v_gene: TRBV7-9
CDR3nt: TGTGCCAGCAGCCAGGGGGGCCCAGCTAACTATGGCTACACCTTC
CDR3aa: CASSQGGPANYGYTF

d_gene: -
len: 13
j_gene: TRBJ2-1
abundance: -
v_gene: TRBV2
CDR3nt: TGTGCCACCACAGTGGGGCAAGTGGATGAGCAGTTCTTC
CDR3aa: CATTVGQVDEQFF

d_gene: TRBD1
len: 12
j_gene: TRBJ1-2
abundance: -
v_gene: TRBV12-3/TRBV12-4
CDR3nt: TGTGCCAGCAGCCCCAGGGGGGGAGGCTACACCTTC
CDR3aa: CASSPRGGGYTF

d_gene: -
len: 15
j_gene: TRBJ2-1
abundance: -
v_gene: TRBV20-1
CDR3nt: TGCAGTGCTGGGCCCCGGGCGGGAACCTACAATGAGCAGTTCTTC
CDR3aa: CSAGPRAGTYNEQFF

d_gene: TRBD1
len: 15
j_gene: TRBJ1-2
abundance: -
v_gene: TRBV7-2
CDR3nt: TGTGCCAGCAGCTTCCAGTCGGACAGGGACTATGGCTACACCTTC
CDR3aa: CASSFQSDRDYGYTF

d_gene: -
len: 15
j_gene: TRBJ1-1
abundance: -
v_gene: TRBV9
CDR3nt: TGTGCCAGCACCAAGACATCTACACAGAACACTGAAGCTTTCTTT
CDR3aa: CASTKTSTQNTEAFF

d_gene: TRBD2
len: 15
j_gene: TRBJ2-1
abundance: -
v_gene: TRBV3-1
CDR3nt: TGTGCCAGCAGCCCCGGGACTAGCGGGCGCTATGAGCAGTTCTTC
CDR3aa: CASSPGTSGRYEQFF

d_gene: -
len: 14
j_gene: TRBJ2-7
abundance: -
v_gene: TRBV29-1
CDR3nt: TGCAGCGTGAGCCGGGACCCTCCGGACTACGAGCAGTACTTC
CDR3aa: CSVSRDPPDYEQYF

d_gene: TRBD2
len: 13
j_gene: TRBJ2-1
abundance: few
v_gene: TRBV20-1
CDR3nt: TGCAGTGCTAGAGATTGGAGGACTAGCGGGGGGTTCTTC
CDR3aa: CSARDWRTSGGFF

d_gene: -
len: 14
j_gene: TRBJ2-7
abundance: few
v_gene: TRBV6-2/TRBV6-3
CDR3nt: TGTGCCAGCAGTTACTCGCTAGCGTCCAACGAGCAGTACTTC
CDR3aa: CASSYSLASNEQYF

d_gene: -
len: 17
j_gene: TRBJ1-6
abundance: -
v_gene: TRBV5-1
CDR3nt: TGCGCCGGCAGCTTAGGGCAATTAGGCTCCTATAATTCACCCCTCCACTTT
CDR3aa: CAGSLGQLGSYNSPLHF

d_gene: -
len: 15
j_gene: TRBJ1-1
abundance: -
v_gene: TRBV6-5
CDR3nt: TGTGCCAGCAGTTCGGGGGCGGCAGGGGAGACTGAAGCTTTCTTT
CDR3aa: CASSSGAAGETEAFF

d_gene: -
len: 12
j_gene: TRBJ2-7
abundance: few
v_gene: TRBV20-1
CDR3nt: TGCAGTGCTAGAGACGTTGGCTACGAGCAGTACTTC
CDR3aa: CSARDVGYEQYF

d_gene: TRBD2
len: 17
j_gene: TRBJ2-3
abundance: -
v_gene: TRBV7-2
CDR3nt: TGTGCCAGCAGCCCTTCTGGACTAGCGGGGGGGACAGATACGCAGTATTTT
CDR3aa: CASSPSGLAGGTDTQYF

d_gene: -
len: 12
j_gene: TRBJ1-2
abundance: -
v_gene: TRBV4-1
CDR3nt: TGCGCCAGCAGCCAAGCGGGGGTGAGCTACACCTTC
CDR3aa: CASSQAGVSYTF

d_gene: -
len: 15
j_gene: TRBJ2-1
abundance: many
v_gene: TRBV5-1
CDR3nt: TGCGCCAGCAGCTTGGATCAGGGGATATCGCATGAGCAGTTCTTC
CDR3aa: CASSLDQGISHEQFF

d_gene: -
len: 12
j_gene: TRBJ2-1
abundance: -
v_gene: TRBV10-3
CDR3nt: TGTGCCTTCAGTGATAATAGGGATGAGCAGTTCTTC
CDR3aa: CAFSDNRDEQFF

d_gene: -
len: 13
j_gene: TRBJ2-5
abundance: -
v_gene: TRBV5-6
CDR3nt: TGTGCCAGCAGCCCAGGCGCTGTGGGGACCCAGTACTTC
CDR3aa: CASSPGAVGTQYF

d_gene: TRBD2
len: 15
j_gene: TRBJ2-7
abundance: -
v_gene: TRBV7-2
CDR3nt: TGTGCCAGCAGCTTAACGGGACTAGCGGGAGAAGAGCAGTACTTC
CDR3aa: CASSLTGLAGEEQYF